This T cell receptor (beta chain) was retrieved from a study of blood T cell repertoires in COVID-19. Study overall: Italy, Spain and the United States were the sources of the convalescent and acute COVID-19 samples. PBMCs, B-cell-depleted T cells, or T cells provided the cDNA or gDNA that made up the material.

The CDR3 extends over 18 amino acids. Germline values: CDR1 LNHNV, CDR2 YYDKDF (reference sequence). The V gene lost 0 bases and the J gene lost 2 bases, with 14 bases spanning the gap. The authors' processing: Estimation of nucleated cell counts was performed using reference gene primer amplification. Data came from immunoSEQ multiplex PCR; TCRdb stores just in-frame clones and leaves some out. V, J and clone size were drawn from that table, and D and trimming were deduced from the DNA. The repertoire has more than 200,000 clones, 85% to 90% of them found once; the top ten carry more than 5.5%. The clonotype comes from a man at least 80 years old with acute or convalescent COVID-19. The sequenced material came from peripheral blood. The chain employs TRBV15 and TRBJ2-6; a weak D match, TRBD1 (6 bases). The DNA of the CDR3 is TGTGCCACCAGCAGAGATAAACAAGGGACACCTGGGGCCAACGTCCTGACTTTC. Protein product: CATSRDKQGTPGANVLTF. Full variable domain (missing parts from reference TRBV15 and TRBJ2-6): DAMVIQNPRYQVTQFGKPVTLSCSQTLNHNVMYWYQQKSSQAPKLLFHYYDKDFNNEADTPDNFQSRRPNTSFCFLDIRSPGLGDTAMYLCATSRDKQGTPGANVLTFGAGSRLTVL.